This T cell receptor beta chain is from a study of PD-1 blockade in classical Hodgkin lymphoma. The overall study: Nivolumab 3 mg/kg was given intravenously every 2 weeks. Study observations and caveats: Significant TCR diversity gains by C4D1 occurred in CD4+ but not CD8+ cells. Lower baseline TCR diversity was reported for newly diagnosed patients than for healthy donors.

All the patients suffered relapse after autologous stem cell transplantation, and brentuximab vedotin exposure differed. Best responses were complete response, partial response or progressive disease. TCRdb keeps only in-frame clones here, not all; method: immunoSEQ multiplex PCR. The table shows under 110,000 clones, with around 89% occurring only once. Germline lookup yields CDR1 SGHAT and CDR2 FQNNGV. CDR3 length equals 14 residues. V shed 0 bases and J shed 7 bases, with 10 bases lying between them. About this clone itself: Its antigen is unknown.

This receptor was identified in a human donor with classical Hodgkin lymphoma. The sequences come from peripheral blood mononuclear cells (PBMCs), collected before the second cycle of nivolumab. The V gene is TRBV11-2, the J gene TRBJ1-5; D perhaps matches TRBD1 (5 bases). DNA for the CDR3: TGTGCCAGCAGCTTAGACGGGACTAGGCAGCCCCAGCATTTT. Translating gives CASSLDGTRQPQHF.